This T cell receptor (beta chain) was retrieved from a study of blood T cells in healthy people across ages. Whole-study findings and limits: Long-lived and aged donors differed, with more naive CD4+ cells and higher diversity in the long-lived. The study lacked donor CMV status, which possibly confounded expanded clonotype changes.

Sample-barcoded 5' priming and a J-beta primer mix drove a second PCR of roughly 6 to 12 cycles. Via MiXCR, TCRdb re-called the 5' RACE reads, giving one row per CDR3 protein. The repertoire includes fewer than 900,000 distinct CDR3 sequences, roughly 45% of them detected once, and 20% to 25% sits in the top ten. A minimum of 5.5 micrograms of total RNA was extracted per sample. Turning to this clonotype: What it binds is not known.

This clonotype was sampled from a woman in her sixties in good health. The sample comprised blood.

The CDR3 DNA sequence: TGTGCCAGCAGCCAAGTTGTACCTAGCGGGAGATCCTACAATGAGCAGTACTTC. Translation gives CASSQVVPSGRSYNEQYF. This rearrangement joins TRBV3-1 to TRBJ2-1; TRBD2 matches at 10 bases. TRBJ2-7 matches the DNA end more closely, so the J call is doubtful. The CDR3 is 18 amino acids. Germline CDR1 LGHDT, CDR2 YNNKEL (reference sequence).